The clone carrying this T cell receptor (beta chain) was observed a handful of times. Antigen specificity is unknown. This entry belongs to a study of identical twins. A universal primer site arose from template switching, and cDNA bore unique molecular identifiers. Via MiXCR, TCRdb re-called the 5' RACE reads, giving one row per CDR3 protein. The sample shows 1.5 million to 2 million distinct CDR3 sequences, under 35% of them seen only once. The study, taken as a whole, reports: Out-of-frame beta sequences exhibited a weaker degree of excess twin sharing. Whereas memory repertoires showed no such difference, abundant cord blood beta clonotypes carried fewer insertions.

The specimen was cord blood. This clonotype was obtained from a newborn girl in good health.

The CDR3 DNA follows: TGCAGTGCTAGTAGAACTAGCGGGAGACATGAGCAGTTCTTC. Encoded protein: CSASRTSGRHEQFF. The chain links TRBV20-1 to TRBJ2-1; 11 positions agree with TRBD2. CDR1 DFQATT and CDR2 SNEGSKA come from the germline V gene (reference sequence). The CDR3 has 14 amino acids. Trimming removed 3 bases from V and 8 bases from J; junction bases left unmatched: 6.